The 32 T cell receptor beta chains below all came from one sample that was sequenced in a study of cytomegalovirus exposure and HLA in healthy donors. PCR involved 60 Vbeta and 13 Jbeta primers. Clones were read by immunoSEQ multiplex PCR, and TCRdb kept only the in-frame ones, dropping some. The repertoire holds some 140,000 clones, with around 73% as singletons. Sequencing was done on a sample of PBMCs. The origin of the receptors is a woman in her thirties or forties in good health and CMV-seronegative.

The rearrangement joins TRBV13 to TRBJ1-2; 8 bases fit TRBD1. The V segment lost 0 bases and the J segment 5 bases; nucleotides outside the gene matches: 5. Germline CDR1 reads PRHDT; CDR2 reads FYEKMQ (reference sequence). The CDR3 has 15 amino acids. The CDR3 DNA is TGTGCCAGCAGCTTAGGCCGCGGACAGGGTTATGGCTACACCTTC. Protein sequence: CASSLGRGQGYGYTF.

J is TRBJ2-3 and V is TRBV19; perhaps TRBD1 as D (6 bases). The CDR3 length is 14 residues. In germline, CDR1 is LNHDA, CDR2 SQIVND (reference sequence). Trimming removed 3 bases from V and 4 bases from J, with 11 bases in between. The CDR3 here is CASSIYKGADTQYF. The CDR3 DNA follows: TGTGCCAGTAGTATCTACAAGGGGGCAGATACGCAGTATTTT.

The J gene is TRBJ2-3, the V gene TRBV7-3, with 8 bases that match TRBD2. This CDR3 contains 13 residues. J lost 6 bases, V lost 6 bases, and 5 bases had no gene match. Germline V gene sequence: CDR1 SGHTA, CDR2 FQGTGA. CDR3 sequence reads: CASSHGGADTQYF. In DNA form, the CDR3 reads TGTGCCAGCAGTCACGGGGGGGCCGATACGCAGTATTTT. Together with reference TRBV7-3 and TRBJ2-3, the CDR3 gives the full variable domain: GAGVSQTPSNKVTEKGKYVELRCDPISGHTALYWYRQSLGQGPEFLIYFQGTGAADDSGLPNDRFFAVRPEGSVSTLKIQRTERGDSAVYLCASSHGGADTQYFGPGTRLTVL.

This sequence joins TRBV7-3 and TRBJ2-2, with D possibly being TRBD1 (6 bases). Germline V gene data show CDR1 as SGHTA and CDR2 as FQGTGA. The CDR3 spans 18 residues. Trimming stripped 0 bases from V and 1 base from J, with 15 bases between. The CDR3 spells CASSLTARGSLNTGELFF. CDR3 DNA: TGTGCCAGCAGCTTAACCGCGAGGGGGTCATTGAACACCGGGGAGCTGTTTTTT.

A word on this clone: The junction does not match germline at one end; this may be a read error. This chain's CDR3 is CASNYAGQPQHF. The CDR3 DNA reads TGTGCCAGCAATTACGCGGGTCAGCCCCAGCATTTT. The genes are TRBV6-5 and TRBJ1-5, with D hard to call. Germline CDR1 reads MNHEY; CDR2 reads SVGAGI. This CDR3 has 12 residues.

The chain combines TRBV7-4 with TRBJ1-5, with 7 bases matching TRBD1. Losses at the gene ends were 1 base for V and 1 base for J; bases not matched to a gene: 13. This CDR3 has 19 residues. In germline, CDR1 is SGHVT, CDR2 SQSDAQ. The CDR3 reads CASSLERMAGGKSNQPQHF. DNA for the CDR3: TGTGCCAGCAGCTTAGAGCGGATGGCAGGGGGGAAGAGCAATCAGCCCCAGCATTTT.

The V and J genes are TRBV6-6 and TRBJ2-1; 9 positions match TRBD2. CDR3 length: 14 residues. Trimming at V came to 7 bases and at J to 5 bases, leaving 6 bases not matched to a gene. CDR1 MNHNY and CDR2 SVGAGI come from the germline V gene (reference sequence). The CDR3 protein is CASKIAGVDNEQFF. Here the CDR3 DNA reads TGTGCCAGCAAAATAGCGGGGGTCGACAATGAGCAGTTCTTC.

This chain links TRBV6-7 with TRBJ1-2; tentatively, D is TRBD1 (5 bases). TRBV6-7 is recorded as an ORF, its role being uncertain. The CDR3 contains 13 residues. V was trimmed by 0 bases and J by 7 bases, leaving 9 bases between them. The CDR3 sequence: CASSYSIGVGYTF. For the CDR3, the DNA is TGTGCCAGCAGTTACTCAATAGGGGTTGGCTACACCTTC.

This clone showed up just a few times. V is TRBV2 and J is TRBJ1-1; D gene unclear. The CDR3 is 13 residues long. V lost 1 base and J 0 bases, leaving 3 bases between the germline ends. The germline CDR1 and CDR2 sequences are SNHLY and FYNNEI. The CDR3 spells CASSEELNTEAFF. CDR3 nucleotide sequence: TGTGCCAGCAGTGAAGAGCTGAACACTGAAGCTTTCTTT.

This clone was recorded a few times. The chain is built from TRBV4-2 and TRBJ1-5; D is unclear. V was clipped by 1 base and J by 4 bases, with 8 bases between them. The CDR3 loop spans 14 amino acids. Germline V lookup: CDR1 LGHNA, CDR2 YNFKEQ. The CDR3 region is CASSQGRVNQPQHF. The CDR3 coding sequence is TGTGCCAGCAGCCAAGGGAGAGTAAATCAGCCCCAGCATTTT.

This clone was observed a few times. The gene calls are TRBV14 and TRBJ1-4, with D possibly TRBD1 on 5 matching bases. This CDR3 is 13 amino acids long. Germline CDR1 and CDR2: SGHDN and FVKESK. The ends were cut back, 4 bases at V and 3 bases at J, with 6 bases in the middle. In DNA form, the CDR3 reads TGTGCCAGCAGCCGGGGCCCTAATGAAAAACTGTTTTTT. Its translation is CASSRGPNEKLFF.

Here the CDR3 DNA reads TGTGCCAGCAGTTTGGGACAAGCCCAGCCCCAGCATTTT. Its protein product is CASSLGQAQPQHF. The chain is built from TRBV7-9 and TRBJ1-5; a weak D match, TRBD1 (6 bases). The V and J ends lost 6 bases and 7 bases respectively, with 13 bases between them. The germline V gene has CDR1 SEHNR and CDR2 FQNEAQ (reference sequence). CDR3 size: 13 residues.

The chain's CDR3 is CASSLLNRNSYGYTF. The CDR3 DNA sequence: TGTGCCAGCAGTTTACTCAACAGGAATTCCTATGGCTACACCTTC. The genes are TRBV28 and TRBJ1-2; D may be TRBD1 (5 bases). The CDR3 sequence is 15 residues long. In germline, CDR1 is MDHEN, CDR2 SYDVKM. V lost 2 bases and J lost 4, with 14 bases in between.

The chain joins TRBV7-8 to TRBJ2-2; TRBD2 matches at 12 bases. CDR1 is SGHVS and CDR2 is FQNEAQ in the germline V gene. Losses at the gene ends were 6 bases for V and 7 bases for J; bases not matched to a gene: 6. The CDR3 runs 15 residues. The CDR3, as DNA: TGTGCCAGCAGAGCTAGCGGGGGGGCGGGCGGGGAGCTGTTTTTT. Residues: CASRASGGAGGELFF.

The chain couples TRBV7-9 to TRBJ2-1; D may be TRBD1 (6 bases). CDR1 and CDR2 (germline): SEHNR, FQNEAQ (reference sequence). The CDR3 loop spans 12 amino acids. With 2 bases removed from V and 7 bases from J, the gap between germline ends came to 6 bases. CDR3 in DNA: TGTGCCAGCAGCTTACAGGGGAATGAGCAGTTCTTC. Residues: CASSLQGNEQFF.

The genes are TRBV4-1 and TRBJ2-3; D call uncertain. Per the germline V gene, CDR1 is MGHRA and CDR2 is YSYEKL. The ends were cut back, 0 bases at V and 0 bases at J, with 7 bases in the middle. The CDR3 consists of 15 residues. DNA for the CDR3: TGCGCCAGCAGCCAAGAATTGACTAGCACAGATACGCAGTATTTT. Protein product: CASSQELTSTDTQYF.

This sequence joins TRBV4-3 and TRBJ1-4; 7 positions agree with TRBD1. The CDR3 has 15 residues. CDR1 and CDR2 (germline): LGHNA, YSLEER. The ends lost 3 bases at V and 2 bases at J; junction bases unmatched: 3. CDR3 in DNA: TGCGCCAGCAGCCAGAGACAGGGTACTAATGAAAAACTGTTTTTT. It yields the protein CASSQRQGTNEKLFF.

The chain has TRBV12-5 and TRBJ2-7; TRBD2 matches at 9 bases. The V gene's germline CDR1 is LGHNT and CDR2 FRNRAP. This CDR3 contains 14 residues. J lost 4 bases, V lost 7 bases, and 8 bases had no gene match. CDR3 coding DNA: TGTGCTAGTGCCCGTCCGGGACTAGCTTACGAGCAGTACTTC. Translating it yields CASARPGLAYEQYF.

CDR3 DNA: TGTGCCAGTAGTCCCGGAGGTCTAGGGGGCCGTGAGCAGTTCTTC. Protein sequence: CASSPGGLGGREQFF. J is TRBJ2-1 and V is TRBV19; the match to TRBD1 covers 7 bases. The V segment lost 5 bases and the J segment 9 bases; nucleotides outside the gene matches: 13. In germline, CDR1 is LNHDA, CDR2 SQIVND (reference sequence). This CDR3 is 15 amino acids long.

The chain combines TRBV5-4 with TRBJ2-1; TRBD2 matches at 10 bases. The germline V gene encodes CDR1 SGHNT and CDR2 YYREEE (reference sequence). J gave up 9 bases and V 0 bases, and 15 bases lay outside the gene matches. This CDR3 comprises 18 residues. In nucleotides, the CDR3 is TGTGCCAGCAGCTTGGGCGGCGGGACTAGCGCCCTAACCGGTGAGCAGTTCTTC. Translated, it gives CASSLGGGTSALTGEQFF. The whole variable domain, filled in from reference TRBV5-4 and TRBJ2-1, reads ETGVTQSPTHLIKTRGQQVTLRCSSQSGHNTVSWYQQALGQGPQFIFQYYREEENGRGNFPPRFSGLQFPNYSSELNVNALELDDSALYLCASSLGGGTSALTGEQFFGPGTRLTVL.

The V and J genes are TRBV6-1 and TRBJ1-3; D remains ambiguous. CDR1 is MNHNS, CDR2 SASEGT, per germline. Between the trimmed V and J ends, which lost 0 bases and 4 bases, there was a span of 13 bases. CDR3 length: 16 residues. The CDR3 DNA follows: TGTGCCAGCAGTGAAGCCTCAGGAGGTTCCGGAAACACCATATATTTT. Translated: CASSEASGGSGNTIYF.

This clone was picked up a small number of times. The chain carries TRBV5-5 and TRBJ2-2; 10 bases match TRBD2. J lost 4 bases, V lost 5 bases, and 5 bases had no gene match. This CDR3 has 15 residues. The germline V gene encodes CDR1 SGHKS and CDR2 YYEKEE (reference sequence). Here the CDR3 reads CASSSGGTVTGELFF. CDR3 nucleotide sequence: TGTGCCAGCAGTAGCGGGGGGACGGTCACCGGGGAGCTGTTTTTT. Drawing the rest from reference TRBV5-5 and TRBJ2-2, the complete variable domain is DAGVTQSPTHLIKTRGQQVTLRCSPISGHKSVSWYQQVLGQGPQFIFQYYEKEERGRGNFPDRFSARQFPNYSSELNVNALLLGDSALYLCASSSGGTVTGELFFGEGSRLTVL.

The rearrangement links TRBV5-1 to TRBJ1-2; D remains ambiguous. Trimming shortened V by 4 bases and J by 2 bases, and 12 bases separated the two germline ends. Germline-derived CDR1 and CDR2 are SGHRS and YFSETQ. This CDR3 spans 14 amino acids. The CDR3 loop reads CASSRMTENYGYTF. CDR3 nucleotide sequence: TGCGCCAGCAGCCGGATGACGGAGAACTATGGCTACACCTTC.

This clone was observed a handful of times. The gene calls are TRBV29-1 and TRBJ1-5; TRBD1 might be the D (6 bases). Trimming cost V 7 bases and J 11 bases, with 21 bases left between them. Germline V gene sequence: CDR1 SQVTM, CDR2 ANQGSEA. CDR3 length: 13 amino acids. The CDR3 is CSASVLGQPAQHF. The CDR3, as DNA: TGCAGCGCCTCCGTCTTAGGACAGCCGGCCCAGCATTTT.

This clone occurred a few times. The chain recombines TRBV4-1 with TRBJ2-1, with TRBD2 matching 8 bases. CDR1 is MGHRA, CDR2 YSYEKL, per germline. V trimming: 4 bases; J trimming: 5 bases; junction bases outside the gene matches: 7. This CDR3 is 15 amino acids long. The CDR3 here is CASSPTSGPNNEQFF. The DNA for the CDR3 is TGCGCCAGCAGCCCTACTAGCGGTCCGAACAATGAGCAGTTCTTC.

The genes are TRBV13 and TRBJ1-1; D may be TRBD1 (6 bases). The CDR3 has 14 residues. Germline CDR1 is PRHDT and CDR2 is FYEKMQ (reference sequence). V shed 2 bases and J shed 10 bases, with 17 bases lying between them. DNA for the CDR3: TGTGCCAGCAGCTTATGGGCTCGGGGCAGGGGAGCTTTCTTT. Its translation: CASSLWARGRGAFF. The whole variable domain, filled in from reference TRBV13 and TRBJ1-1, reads AAGVIQSPRHLIKEKRETATLKCYPIPRHDTVYWYQQGPGQDPQFLISFYEKMQSDKGSIPDRFSAQQFSDYHSELNMSSLELGDSALYFCASSLWARGRGAFFGQGTRLTVV.

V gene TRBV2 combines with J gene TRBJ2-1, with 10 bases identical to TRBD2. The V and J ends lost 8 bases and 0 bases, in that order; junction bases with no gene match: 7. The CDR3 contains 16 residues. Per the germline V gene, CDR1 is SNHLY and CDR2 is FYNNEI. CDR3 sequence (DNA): TGTGCCAGCTTACCTATAGCGGGGGGCTCCTACAATGAGCAGTTCTTC. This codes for CASLPIAGGSYNEQFF.

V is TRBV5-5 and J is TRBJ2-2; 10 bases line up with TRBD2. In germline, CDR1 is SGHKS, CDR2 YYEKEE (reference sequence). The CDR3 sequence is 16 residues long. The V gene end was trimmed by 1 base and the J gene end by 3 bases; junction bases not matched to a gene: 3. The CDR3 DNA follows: TGTGCCAGCAGCTTGTCTAGCGGGGGCCACACCGGGGAGCTGTTTTTT. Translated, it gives CASSLSSGGHTGELFF.

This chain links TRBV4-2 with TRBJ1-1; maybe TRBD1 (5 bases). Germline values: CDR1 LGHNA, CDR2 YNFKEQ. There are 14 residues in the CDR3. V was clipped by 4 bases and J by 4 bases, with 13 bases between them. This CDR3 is CASSLTGRGTEAFF. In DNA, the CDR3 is TGTGCCAGCAGCCTTACAGGACGTGGCACTGAAGCTTTCTTT.

CDR3 loop: CASRLVRGRGSGTEAFF. CDR3 in DNA: TGTGCCAGCAGACTAGTTCGGGGCAGGGGTTCGGGCACTGAAGCTTTCTTT. This sequence joins TRBV13 and TRBJ1-1, with TRBD1 as a possible D gene (6 bases). Germline CDR1 is PRHDT and CDR2 is FYEKMQ (reference sequence). V was cut by 6 bases and J by 4 bases, with 24 bases left in between. The length of the CDR3 is 17 residues.

CDR3 residues: CASSLVSVSGANVLTF. CDR3 DNA: TGCGCCAGCAGCTTGGTGTCCGTCTCTGGGGCCAACGTCCTGACTTTC. The chain uses TRBV5-1 and TRBJ2-6; D is unclear. Germline CDR1 is SGHRS and CDR2 is YFSETQ. The ends were cut back, 0 bases at V and 0 bases at J, with 7 bases in the middle. CDR3 length: 16 residues.

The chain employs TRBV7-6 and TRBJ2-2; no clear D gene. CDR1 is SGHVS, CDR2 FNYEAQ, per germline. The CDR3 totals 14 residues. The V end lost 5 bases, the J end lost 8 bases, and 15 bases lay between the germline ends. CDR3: CASSISRGVGELFF. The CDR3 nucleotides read TGTGCCAGCAGCATATCGAGAGGAGTAGGGGAGCTGTTTTTT.